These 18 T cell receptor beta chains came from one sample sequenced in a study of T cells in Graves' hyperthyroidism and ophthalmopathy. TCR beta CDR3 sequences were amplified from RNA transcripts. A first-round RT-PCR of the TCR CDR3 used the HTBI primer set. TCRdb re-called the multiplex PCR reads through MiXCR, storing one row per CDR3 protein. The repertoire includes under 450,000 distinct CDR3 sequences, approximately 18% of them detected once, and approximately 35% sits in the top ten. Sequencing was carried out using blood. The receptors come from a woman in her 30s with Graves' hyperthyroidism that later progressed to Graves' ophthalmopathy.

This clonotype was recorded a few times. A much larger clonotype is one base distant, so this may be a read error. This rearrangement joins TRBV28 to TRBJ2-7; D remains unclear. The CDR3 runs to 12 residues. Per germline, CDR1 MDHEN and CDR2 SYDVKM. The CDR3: CASSPRSYGQYF. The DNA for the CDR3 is TGTGCCAGCAGTCCCAGGTCCTACGGGCAGTACTTC.

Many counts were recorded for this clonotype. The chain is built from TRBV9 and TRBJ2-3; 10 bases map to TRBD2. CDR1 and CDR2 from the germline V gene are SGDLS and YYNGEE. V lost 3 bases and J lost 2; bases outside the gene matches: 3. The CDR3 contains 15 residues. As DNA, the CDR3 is TGTGCCAGCAGCGGGACTAGCGGCCCCACAGATACGCAGTATTTT. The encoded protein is CASSGTSGPTDTQYF.

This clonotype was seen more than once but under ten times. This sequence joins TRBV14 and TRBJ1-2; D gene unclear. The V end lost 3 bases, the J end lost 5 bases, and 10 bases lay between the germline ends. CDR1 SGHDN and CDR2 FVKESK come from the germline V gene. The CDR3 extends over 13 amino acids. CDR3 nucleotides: TGTGCCAGCAGCCATACGACTGCTTATGGCTACACCTTC. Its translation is CASSHTTAYGYTF.

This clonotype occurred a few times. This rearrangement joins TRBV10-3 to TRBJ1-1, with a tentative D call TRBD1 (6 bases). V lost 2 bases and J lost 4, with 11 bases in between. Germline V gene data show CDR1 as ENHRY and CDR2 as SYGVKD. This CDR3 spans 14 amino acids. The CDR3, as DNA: TGTGCCATCAGTGAGACAGGGCAGATCACTGAAGCTTTCTTT. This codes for CAISETGQITEAFF.

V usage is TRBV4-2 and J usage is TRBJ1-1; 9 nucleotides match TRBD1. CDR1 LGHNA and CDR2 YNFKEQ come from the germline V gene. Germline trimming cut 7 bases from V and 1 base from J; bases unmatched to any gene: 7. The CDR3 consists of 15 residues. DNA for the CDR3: TGTGCCAGCAAACAGGGGGCAGGTGGGAACACTGAAGCTTTCTTT. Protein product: CASKQGAGGNTEAFF.

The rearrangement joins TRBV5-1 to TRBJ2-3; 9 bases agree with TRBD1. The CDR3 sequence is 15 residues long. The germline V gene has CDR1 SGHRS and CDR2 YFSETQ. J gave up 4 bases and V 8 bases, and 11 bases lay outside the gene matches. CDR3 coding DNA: TGCGCCAGTAAGTCACAGGGGGCATATGCAGATACGCAGTATTTT. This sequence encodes CASKSQGAYADTQYF.

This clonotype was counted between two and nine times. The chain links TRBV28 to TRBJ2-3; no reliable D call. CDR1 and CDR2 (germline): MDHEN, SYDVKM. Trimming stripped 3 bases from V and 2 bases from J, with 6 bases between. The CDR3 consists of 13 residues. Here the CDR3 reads CASSFTTTDTQYF. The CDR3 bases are TGTGCCAGCAGTTTTACAACCACAGATACGCAGTATTTT.

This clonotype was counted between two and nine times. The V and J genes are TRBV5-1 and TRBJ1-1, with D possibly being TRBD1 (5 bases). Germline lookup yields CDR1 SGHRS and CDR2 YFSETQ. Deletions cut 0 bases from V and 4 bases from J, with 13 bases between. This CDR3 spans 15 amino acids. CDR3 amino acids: CASSLEAGVTTEAFF. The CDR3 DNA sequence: TGCGCCAGCAGCTTGGAAGCGGGGGTAACCACTGAAGCTTTCTTT.

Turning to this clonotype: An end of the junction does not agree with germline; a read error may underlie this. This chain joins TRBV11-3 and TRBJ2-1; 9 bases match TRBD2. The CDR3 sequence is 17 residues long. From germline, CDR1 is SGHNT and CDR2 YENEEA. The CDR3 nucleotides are TGTGCCAGCAGCTTAGACTTGACTAGCGGAGCGAACAATGAGCAGTCCTTC. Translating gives CASSLDLTSGANNEQSF.

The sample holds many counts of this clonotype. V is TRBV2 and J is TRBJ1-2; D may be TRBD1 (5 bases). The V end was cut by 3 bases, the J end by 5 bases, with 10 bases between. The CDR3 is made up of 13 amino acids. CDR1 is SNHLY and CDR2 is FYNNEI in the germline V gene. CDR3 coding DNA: TGTGCCAGCAGTGACAGGGCCGAATATGGCTACACCTTC. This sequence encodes CASSDRAEYGYTF.

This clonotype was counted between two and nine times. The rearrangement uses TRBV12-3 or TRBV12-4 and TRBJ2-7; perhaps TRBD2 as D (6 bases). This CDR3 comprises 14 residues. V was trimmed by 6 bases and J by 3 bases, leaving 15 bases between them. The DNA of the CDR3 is TGTGCCAGCAGACCGGGAGTGGGTCTCTACGAGCAGTACTTC. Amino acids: CASRPGVGLYEQYF.

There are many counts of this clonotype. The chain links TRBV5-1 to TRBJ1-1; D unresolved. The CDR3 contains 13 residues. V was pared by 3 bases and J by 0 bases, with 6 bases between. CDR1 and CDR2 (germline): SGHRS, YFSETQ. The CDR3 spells CASSWNMNTEAFF. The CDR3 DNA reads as TGCGCCAGCAGCTGGAATATGAACACTGAAGCTTTCTTT.

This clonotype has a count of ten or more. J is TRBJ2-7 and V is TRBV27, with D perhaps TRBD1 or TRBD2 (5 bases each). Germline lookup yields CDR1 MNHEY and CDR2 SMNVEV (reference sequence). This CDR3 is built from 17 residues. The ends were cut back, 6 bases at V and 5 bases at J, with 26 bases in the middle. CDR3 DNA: TGTGCCAGCAGCAACCGGGCCACGACGTTGGGACGCGACGAGCAGTACTTC. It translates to CASSNRATTLGRDEQYF.

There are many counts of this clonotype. The CDR3 DNA sequence: TGTGCCAGTATGTCTGTCTCTGGGGCCAACGTCCTGACTTTC. Its protein is CASMSVSGANVLTF. The chain carries TRBV19 and TRBJ2-6, with D unresolved. Germline V lookup: CDR1 LNHDA, CDR2 SQIVND (reference sequence). Trimming took off 7 bases at V and 0 bases at J, with 7 bases between the two ends. This CDR3 region has 14 residues. Variable domain in full (rest from reference TRBV19 and TRBJ2-6): DGGITQSPKYLFRKEGQNVTLSCEQNLNHDAMYWYRQDPGQGLRLIYYSQIVNDFQKGDIAEGYSVSREKKESFPLTVTSAQKNPTAFYLCASMSVSGANVLTFGAGSRLTVL.

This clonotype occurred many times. The CDR3 DNA is TGCAGCGTTGCCCCCGGACACCTGGGGTATGGCTACACCTTC. This encodes CSVAPGHLGYGYTF. The chain uses TRBV29-1 and TRBJ1-2; D possibly corresponds to TRBD1 (5 bases). The CDR3 length is 14 residues. V was shortened by 4 bases and J by 5 bases, with 17 bases between the two germline ends. Germline CDR1 and CDR2: SQVTM and ANQGSEA.

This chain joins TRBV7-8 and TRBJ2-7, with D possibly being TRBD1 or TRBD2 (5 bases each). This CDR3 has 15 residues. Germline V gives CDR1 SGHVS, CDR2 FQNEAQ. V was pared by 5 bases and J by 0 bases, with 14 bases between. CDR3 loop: CASSPRDGSSYEQYF. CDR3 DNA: TGTGCCAGCAGCCCAAGGGACGGAAGCTCCTACGAGCAGTACTTC.

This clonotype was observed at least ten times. CDR3 amino acids: CSAKGHGDSPYEQYF. In DNA form, the CDR3 reads TGCAGTGCTAAGGGCCACGGCGACTCACCCTACGAGCAGTACTTC. This chain joins TRBV20-1 and TRBJ2-7; unclear D gene. V gave up 4 bases and J gave up 2 bases, with 18 bases separating them. The germline V gene has CDR1 DFQATT and CDR2 SNEGSKA (reference sequence). The CDR3 covers 15 residues.

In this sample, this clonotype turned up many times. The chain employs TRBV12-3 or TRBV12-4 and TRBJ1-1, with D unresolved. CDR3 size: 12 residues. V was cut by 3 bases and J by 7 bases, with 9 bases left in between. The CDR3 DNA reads TGTGCCAGCAGTTTTGGACTTATTGAAGCTTTCTTT. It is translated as CASSFGLIEAFF.